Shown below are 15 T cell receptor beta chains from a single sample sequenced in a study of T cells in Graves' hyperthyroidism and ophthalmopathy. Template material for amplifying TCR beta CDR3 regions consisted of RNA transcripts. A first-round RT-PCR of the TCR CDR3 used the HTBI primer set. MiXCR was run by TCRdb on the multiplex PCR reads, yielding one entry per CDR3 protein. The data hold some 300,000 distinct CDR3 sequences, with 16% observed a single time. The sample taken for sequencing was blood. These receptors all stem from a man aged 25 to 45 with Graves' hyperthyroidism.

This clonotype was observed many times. CDR3: CAISVGTDYEQYF. The CDR3 nucleotides read TGTGCCATCAGTGTTGGGACAGACTACGAGCAGTACTTC. V and J are TRBV10-3 and TRBJ2-7, with 7 bases aligning to TRBD1. There are 13 residues in the CDR3. Losses at the gene ends were 4 bases for V and 3 bases for J; bases not matched to a gene: 3. CDR1 ENHRY and CDR2 SYGVKD come from the germline V gene.

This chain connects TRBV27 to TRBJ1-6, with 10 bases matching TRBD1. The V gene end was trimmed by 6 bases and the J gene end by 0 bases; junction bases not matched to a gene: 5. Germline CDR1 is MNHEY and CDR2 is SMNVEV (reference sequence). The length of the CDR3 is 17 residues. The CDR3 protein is CASSPDRGPSYNSPLHF. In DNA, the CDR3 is TGTGCCAGCAGCCCCGACAGGGGGCCCTCCTATAATTCACCCCTCCACTTT.

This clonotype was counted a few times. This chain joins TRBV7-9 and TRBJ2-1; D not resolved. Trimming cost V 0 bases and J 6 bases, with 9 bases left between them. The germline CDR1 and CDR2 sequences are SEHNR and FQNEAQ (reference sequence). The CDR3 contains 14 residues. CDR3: CASSLAESANEQFF. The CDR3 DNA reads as TGTGCCAGCAGCTTAGCGGAGTCCGCCAATGAGCAGTTCTTC.

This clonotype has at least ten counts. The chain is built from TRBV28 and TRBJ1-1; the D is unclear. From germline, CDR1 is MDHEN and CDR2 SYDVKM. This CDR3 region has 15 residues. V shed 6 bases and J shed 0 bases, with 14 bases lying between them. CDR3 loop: CASRESSVLNTEAFF. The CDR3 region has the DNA TGTGCCAGCAGGGAGAGTAGCGTGTTGAACACTGAAGCTTTCTTT.

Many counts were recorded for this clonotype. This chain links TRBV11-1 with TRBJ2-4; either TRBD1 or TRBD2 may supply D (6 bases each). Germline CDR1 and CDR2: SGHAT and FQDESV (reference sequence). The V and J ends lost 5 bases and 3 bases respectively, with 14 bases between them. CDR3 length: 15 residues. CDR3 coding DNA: TGTGCCAGCAGCCCCGAGGGGGGTGGCAAAAACATTCAGTACTTC. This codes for CASSPEGGGKNIQYF.

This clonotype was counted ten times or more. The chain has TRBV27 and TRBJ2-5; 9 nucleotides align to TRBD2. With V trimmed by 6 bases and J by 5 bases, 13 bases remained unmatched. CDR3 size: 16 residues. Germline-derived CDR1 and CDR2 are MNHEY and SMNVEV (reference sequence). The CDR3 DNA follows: TGTGCCAGCAGCCGTTTTAGCGGGAGCGACCGGGAGACCCAGTACTTC. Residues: CASSRFSGSDRETQYF.

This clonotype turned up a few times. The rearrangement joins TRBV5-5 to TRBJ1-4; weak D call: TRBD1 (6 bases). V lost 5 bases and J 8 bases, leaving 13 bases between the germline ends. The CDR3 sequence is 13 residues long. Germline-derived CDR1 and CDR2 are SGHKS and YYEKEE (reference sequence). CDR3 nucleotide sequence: TGTGCCAGCAGAGCGGGACATAAGGAAAAACTGTTTTTT. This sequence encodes CASRAGHKEKLFF. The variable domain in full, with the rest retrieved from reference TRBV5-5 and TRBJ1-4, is DAGVTQSPTHLIKTRGQQVTLRCSPISGHKSVSWYQQVLGQGPQFIFQYYEKEERGRGNFPDRFSARQFPNYSSELNVNALLLGDSALYLCASRAGHKEKLFFGSGTQLSVL.

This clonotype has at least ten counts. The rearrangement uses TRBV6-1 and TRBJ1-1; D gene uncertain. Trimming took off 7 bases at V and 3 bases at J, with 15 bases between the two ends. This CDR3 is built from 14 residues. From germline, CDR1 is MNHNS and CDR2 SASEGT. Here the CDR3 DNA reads TGTGCCAGCAACCTCGTCGTGGGCCACACTGAAGCTTTCTTT. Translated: CASNLVVGHTEAFF.

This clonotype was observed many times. The CDR3 here is CSARDPGTGRPYGYTF. CDR3 bases: TGCAGTGCTAGAGATCCGGGGACAGGGCGACCCTATGGCTACACCTTC. The chain is built from TRBV20-1 and TRBJ1-2, with 9 bases identical to TRBD1. The CDR3 has 16 amino acids. The V gene's germline CDR1 is DFQATT and CDR2 SNEGSKA (reference sequence). V shed 0 bases, J shed 4 bases, and the junction held 9 bases outside the gene matches.

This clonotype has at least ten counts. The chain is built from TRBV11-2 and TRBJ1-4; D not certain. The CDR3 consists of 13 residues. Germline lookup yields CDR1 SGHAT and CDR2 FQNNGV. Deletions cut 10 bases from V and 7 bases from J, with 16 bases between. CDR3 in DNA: TGTGCCATTCGACGGGAGGGTAGTGAAAAACTGTTTTTT. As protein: CAIRREGSEKLFF.

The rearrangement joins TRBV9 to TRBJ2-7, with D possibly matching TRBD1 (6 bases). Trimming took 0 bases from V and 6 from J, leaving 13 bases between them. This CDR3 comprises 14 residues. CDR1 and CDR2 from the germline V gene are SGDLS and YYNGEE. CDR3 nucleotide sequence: TGTGCCAGCAGCGTAGATCTGGGGGCAGGCGAGCAGTACTTC. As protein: CASSVDLGAGEQYF.

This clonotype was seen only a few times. The CDR3 sequence is CASSFWHEQFF. The CDR3 DNA follows: TGTGCCAGCAGTTTTTGGCATGAGCAGTTCTTC. The chain couples TRBV12-3 or TRBV12-4 to TRBJ2-1; D gene unclear. The CDR3 has 11 amino acids. The V end lost 3 bases, the J end lost 8 bases, and 5 bases lay between the germline ends.

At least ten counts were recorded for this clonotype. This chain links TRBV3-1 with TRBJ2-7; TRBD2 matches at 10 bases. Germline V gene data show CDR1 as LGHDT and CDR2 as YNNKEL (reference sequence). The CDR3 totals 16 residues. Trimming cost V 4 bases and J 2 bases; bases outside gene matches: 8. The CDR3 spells CASSPTWSGRAYEQYF. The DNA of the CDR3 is TGTGCCAGCAGCCCGACCTGGAGCGGGAGGGCCTACGAGCAGTACTTC.

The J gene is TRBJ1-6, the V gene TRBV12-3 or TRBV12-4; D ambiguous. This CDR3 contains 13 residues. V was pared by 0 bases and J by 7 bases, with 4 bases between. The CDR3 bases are TGTGCCAGCAGTTTAGCGATGAATTCACCCCTCCACTTT. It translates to CASSLAMNSPLHF.

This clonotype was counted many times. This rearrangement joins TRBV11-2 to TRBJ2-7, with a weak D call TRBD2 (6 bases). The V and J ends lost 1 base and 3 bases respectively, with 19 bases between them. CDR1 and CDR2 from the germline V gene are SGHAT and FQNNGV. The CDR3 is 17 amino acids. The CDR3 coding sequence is TGTGCCAGCAGCTTAGGGACCGGGGGACGGGTCGGCTACGAGCAGTACTTC. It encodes CASSLGTGGRVGYEQYF.